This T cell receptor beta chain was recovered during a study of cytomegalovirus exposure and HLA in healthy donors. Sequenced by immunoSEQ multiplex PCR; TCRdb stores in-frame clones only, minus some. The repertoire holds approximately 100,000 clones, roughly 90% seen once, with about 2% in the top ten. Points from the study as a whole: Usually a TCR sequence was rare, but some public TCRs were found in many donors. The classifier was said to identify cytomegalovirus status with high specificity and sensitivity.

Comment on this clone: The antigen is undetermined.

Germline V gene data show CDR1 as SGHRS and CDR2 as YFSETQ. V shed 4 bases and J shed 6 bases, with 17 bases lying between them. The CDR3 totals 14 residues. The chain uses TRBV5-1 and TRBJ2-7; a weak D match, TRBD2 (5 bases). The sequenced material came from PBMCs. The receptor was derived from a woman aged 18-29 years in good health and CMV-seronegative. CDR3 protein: CASSTRTGSGEQYF. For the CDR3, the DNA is TGCGCCAGCAGCACCCGGACGGGGTCGGGCGAGCAGTACTTC. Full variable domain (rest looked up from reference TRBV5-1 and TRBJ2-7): KAGVTQTPRYLIKTRGQQVTLSCSPISGHRSVSWYQQTPGQGLQFLFEYFSETQRNKGNFPGRFSGRQFSNSRSEMNVSTLELGDSALYLCASSTRTGSGEQYFGPGTRLTVT.